This T cell receptor (beta chain) was recovered during a study of Graves' ophthalmopathy and Graves' hyperthyroidism. General study results and limits: It was with 65% to 71% sensitivity and 72.22% specificity that the model predicted ophthalmopathy progression. Clonotypes were expanded in thyroid at above 0.001 frequency, and most also appeared in blood.

The germline gives CDR1 ENHRY, CDR2 SYGVKD. The CDR3 consists of 16 residues. V lost 5 bases, J lost 0 bases, and 11 bases lay in between. All donors with ophthalmopathy were recorded as having moderate-to-severe activity, CAS ≥3, NOSPECS ≥4 and a duration under 3 months. Pregnant or lactating patients and those with other autoimmune diseases or uncontrolled infections were excluded. TCR beta CDR3 amplification used RNA transcripts. HTBI primers were used in a first-round RT-PCR, which preceded a second-round multiplex PCR. TCRdb analysed the multiplex PCR reads with MiXCR anew, one entry per CDR3 protein. The sample has approximately 640,000 distinct CDR3 sequences, 35% to 45% seen once. On this clonotype: The antigen is not known.

The sequence derives from an adult man with Graves' ophthalmopathy. The chain joins TRBV10-3 to TRBJ2-6, with unresolved D. The sample consisted of peripheral blood. CDR3 coding DNA: TGTGCCATCAGTCGGGTCAGTTCCTCTGGGGCCAACGTCCTGACTTTC. Translated: CAISRVSSSGANVLTF.